This entry describes one TCR beta chain. The target antigen is unknown. The data belong to a study of CD8+CD57+ T cells in acquired aplastic anemia. Between the trimmed V and J ends, which lost 4 bases and 7 bases, there was a span of 10 bases. The germline gives CDR1 DFQATT, CDR2 SNEGSKA (reference sequence). The CDR3 sequence is 11 residues long. Study-wide results and limits: The number of CD8+ CDR3 sequences shared by patients and controls was twenty-nine.

TCR beta VDJ and CDR3 profiles were obtained from a genomic DNA template. TCRdb reprocessed the reads via MiXCR and lists one record per CDR3 protein. In the table there are 170,000 or so distinct CDR3 sequences, around half of which are singletons. Selection for sequencing was limited to patients who had shown CD8+CD57+ cell expansion by flow cytometry. A severe acquired aplastic anemia diagnosis applied to all patients. The source material was sorted CD4+, CD8+, or CD8+CD57+ T cells (not recorded which) from PBMCs. The chain combines TRBV20-1 with TRBJ1-2; D gene uncertain. This clonotype was obtained from a human donor with aplastic anemia. For the CDR3, the DNA is TGCAGTGCTACAACTCAAGGTGGCTACACCTTC. Its protein product is CSATTQGGYTF.